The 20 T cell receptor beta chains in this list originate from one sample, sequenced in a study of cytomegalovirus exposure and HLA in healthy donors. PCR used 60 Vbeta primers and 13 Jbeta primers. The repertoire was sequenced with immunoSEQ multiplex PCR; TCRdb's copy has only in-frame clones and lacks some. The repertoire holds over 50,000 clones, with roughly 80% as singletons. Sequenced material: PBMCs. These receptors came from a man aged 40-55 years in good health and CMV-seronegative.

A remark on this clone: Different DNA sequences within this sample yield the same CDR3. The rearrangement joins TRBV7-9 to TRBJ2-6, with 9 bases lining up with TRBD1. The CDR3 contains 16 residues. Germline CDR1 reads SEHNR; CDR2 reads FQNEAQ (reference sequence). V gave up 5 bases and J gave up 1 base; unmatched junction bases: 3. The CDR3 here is CASSPGTGSGANVLTF. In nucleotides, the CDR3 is TGTGCCAGCAGCCCGGGGACAGGGTCTGGGGCCAACGTCCTGACTTTC.

CDR3 sequence: CASSLDRRNQPQHF. CDR3 bases: TGTGCCAGCAGCTTGGATCGTCGGAATCAGCCCCAGCATTTT. The V and J genes are TRBV5-5 and TRBJ1-5; D is unclear. Germline-derived CDR1 and CDR2 are SGHKS and YYEKEE (reference sequence). The CDR3 length is 14 residues. Trimming removed 0 bases at V and 4 bases at J, with 8 bases between.

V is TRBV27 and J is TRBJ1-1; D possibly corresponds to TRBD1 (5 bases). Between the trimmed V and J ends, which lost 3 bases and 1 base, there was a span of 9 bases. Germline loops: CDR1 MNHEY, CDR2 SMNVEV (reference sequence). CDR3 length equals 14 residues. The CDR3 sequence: CASSLQGGNTEAFF. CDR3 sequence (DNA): TGTGCCAGCAGTTTGCAGGGAGGGAACACTGAAGCTTTCTTT.

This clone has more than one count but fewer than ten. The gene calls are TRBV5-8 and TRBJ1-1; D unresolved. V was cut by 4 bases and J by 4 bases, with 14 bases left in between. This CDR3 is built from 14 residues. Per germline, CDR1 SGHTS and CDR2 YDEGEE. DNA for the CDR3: TGTGCCAGCAGCGGCCTACAGAGCTCCACTGAAGCTTTCTTT. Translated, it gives CASSGLQSSTEAFF.

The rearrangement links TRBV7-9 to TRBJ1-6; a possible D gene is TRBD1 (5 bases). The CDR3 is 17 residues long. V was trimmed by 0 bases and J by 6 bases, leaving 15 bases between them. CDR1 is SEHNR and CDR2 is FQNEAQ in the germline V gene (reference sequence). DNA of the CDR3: TGTGCCAGCAGCTTAGCCGGGACTACCCGGGGTAATTCACCCCTCCACTTT. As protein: CASSLAGTTRGNSPLHF.

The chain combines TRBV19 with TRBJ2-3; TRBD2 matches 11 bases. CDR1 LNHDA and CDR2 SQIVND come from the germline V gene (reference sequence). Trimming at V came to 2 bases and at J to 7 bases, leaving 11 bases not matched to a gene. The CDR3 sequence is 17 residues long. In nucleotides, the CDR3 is TGTGCCAGTAGTATACTAAATAGCGGGGGGGCCCTGAATACGCAGTATTTT. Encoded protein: CASSILNSGGALNTQYF.

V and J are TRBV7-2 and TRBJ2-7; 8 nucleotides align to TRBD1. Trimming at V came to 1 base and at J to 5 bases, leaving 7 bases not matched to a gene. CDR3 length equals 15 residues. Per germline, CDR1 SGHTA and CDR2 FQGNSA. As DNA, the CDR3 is TGTGCCAGCAGCTTAGGGAGGACAGGGAGCCACGAGCAGTACTTC. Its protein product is CASSLGRTGSHEQYF. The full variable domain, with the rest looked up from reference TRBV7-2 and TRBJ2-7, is GAGVSQSPSNKVTEKGKDVELRCDPISGHTALYWYRQSLGQGLEFLIYFQGNSAPDKSGLPSDRFSAERTGGSVSTLTIQRTQQEDSAVYLCASSLGRTGSHEQYFGPGTRLTVT.

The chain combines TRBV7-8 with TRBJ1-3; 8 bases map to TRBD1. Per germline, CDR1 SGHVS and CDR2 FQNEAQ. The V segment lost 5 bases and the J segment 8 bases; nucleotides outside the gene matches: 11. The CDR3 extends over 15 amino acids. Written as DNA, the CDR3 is TGTGCCAGCAGCAGACGGACAGGGTTCCTTCACACCATATATTTT. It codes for CASSRRTGFLHTIYF.

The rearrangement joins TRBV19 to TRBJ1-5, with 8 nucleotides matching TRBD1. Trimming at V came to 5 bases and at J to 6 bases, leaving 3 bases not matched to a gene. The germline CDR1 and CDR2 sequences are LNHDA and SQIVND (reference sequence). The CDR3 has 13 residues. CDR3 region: CASSSDRGQPQHF. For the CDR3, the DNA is TGTGCCAGTAGTTCAGACAGGGGTCAGCCCCAGCATTTT.

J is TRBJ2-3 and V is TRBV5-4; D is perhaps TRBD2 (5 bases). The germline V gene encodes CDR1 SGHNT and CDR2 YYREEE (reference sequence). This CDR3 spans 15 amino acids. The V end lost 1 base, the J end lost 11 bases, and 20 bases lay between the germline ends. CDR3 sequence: CASSLSTPPGGGQYF. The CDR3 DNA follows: TGTGCCAGCAGCTTGAGTACTCCCCCAGGAGGTGGGCAGTATTTT.

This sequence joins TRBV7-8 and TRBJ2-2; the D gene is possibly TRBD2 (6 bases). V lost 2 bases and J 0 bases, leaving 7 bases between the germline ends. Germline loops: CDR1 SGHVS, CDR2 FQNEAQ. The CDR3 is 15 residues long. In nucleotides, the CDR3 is TGTGCCAGCAGCTTACGGGGGTCGAACACCGGGGAGCTGTTTTTT. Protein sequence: CASSLRGSNTGELFF.

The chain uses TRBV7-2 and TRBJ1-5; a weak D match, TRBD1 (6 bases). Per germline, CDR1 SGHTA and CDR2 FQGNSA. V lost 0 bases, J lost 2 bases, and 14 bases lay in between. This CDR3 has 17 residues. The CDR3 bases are TGTGCCAGCAGCTTAGCCGGCAGGGGTTACGGCAATCAGCCCCAGCATTTT. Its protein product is CASSLAGRGYGNQPQHF.

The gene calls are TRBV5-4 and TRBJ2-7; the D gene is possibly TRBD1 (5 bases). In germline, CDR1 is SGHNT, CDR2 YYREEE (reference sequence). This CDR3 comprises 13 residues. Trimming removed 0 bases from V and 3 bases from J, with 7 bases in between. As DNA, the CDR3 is TGTGCCAGCAGCTTGGTGGACAACTACGAGCAGTACTTC. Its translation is CASSLVDNYEQYF.

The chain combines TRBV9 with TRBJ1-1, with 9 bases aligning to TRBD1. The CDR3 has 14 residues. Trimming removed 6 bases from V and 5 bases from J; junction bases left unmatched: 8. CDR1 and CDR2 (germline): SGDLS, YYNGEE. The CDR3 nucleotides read TGTGCCAGCAAGAAGGACAGGGGCAATACTGAAGCTTTCTTT. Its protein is CASKKDRGNTEAFF.

Written as DNA, the CDR3 is TGTGCCAGCAGTGAAGGGACTTGGGTAGATACGCAGTATTTT. Translation: CASSEGTWVDTQYF. The gene calls are TRBV2 and TRBJ2-3, with D perhaps matching TRBD2 (5 bases). The V end was cut by 1 base, the J end by 5 bases, with 10 bases between. The CDR3 runs to 14 residues. Per the germline V gene, CDR1 is SNHLY and CDR2 is FYNNEI.

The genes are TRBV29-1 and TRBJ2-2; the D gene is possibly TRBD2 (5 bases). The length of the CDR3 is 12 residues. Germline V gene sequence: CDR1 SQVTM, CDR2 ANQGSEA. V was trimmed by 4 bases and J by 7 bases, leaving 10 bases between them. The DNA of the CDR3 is TGCAGCGTTGGAGAGGGCAGCGGGGAGCTGTTTTTT. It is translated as CSVGEGSGELFF.

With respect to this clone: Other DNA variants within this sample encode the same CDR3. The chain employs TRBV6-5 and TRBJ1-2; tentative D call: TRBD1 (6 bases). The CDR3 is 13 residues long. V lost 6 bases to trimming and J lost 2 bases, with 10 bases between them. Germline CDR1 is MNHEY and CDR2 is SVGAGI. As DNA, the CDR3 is TGTGCCAGCAGGCCCACAGGGAACTATGGCTACACCTTC. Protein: CASRPTGNYGYTF.

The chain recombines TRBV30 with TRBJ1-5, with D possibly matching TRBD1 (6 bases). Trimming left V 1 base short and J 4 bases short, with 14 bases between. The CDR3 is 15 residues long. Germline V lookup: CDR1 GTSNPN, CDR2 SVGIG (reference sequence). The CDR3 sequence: CAWSEKWTDNQPQHF. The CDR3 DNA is TGTGCCTGGAGTGAAAAGTGGACAGATAATCAGCCCCAGCATTTT. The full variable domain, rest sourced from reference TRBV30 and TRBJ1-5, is SQTIHQWPATLVQPVGSPLSLECTVEGTSNPNLYWYRQAAGRGLQLLFYSVGIGQISSEVPQNLSASRPQDRQFILSSKKLLLSDSGFYLCAWSEKWTDNQPQHFGDGTRLSIL.

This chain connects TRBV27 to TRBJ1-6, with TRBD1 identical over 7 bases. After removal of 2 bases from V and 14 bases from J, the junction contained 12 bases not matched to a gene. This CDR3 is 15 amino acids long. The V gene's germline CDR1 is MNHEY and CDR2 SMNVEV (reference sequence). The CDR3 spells CASSLPGQPPGTLHF. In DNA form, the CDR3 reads TGTGCCAGCAGTTTACCGGGACAGCCACCTGGGACCCTCCACTTT.

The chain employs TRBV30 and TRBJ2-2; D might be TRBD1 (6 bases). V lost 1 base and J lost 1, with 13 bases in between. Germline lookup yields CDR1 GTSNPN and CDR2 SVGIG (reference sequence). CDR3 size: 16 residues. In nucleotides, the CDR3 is TGTGCCTGGAGTGCGAAAGGGACACTGAACACCGGGGAGCTGTTTTTT. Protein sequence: CAWSAKGTLNTGELFF.